These 25 T cell receptor beta chains came from one sample sequenced in a study of T cell responses to AZD1222 COVID-19 vaccine. TCRdb's copy holds only in-frame clones and misses some; the assay was immunoSEQ multiplex PCR. The table lists fewer than 200,000 clones, around 92% of them singletons, with 1% to 1.5% in the top ten. This specimen was peripheral blood, taken on day 0 of AZD1222 vaccination. These TCRs come from an adult in good health.

This clone was seen once. The chain couples TRBV3-1 (or the pseudogene TRBV3-2) to TRBJ1-6; D is unresolved. Trimming took 3 bases from V and 8 from J, leaving 5 bases between them. The CDR3 covers 12 residues. Germline V CDR1 and CDR2: LGHDT, YNNKEL (reference sequence). The CDR3 sequence is CASSHRDSPLHF. The CDR3 coding sequence is TGTGCCAGCAGCCATCGGGATTCACCCCTCCACTTT.

Of note for this clone: One end of the junction does not line up with germline, which may come from a read error. Other DNA variants within this sample encode the same CDR3. The J gene is TRBJ1-5, the V gene TRBV18; D is uncertain. Germline assignment: CDR1 KGHSH and CDR2 LQKENI. This CDR3 has 15 amino acids. CDR3 sequence reads: CASSPIADSNQPQHF. In DNA form, the CDR3 reads TGTGCCAGCTCACCTATTGCGGATAGCAATCAGCCTCAGCATTTT.

The chain couples TRBV5-1 to TRBJ1-2, with D perhaps TRBD1 (5 bases). V lost 0 bases to trimming and J lost 9 bases, with 12 bases between them. This CDR3 comprises 13 residues. The germline V gene encodes CDR1 SGHRS and CDR2 YFSETQ. CDR3 protein: CASSLAGAERYTF. The CDR3 DNA reads TGCGCCAGCAGCTTGGCCGGGGCAGAGCGCTACACCTTC. Drawing the rest from reference TRBV5-1 and TRBJ1-2, the complete variable domain is KAGVTQTPRYLIKTRGQQVTLSCSPISGHRSVSWYQQTPGQGLQFLFEYFSETQRNKGNFPGRFSGRQFSNSRSEMNVSTLELGDSALYLCASSLAGAERYTFGSGTRLTVV.

V is TRBV18 and J is TRBJ1-1, with unresolved D. The CDR3 covers 16 residues. Trimming took 2 bases from V and 2 from J, leaving 15 bases between them. Germline assignment: CDR1 KGHSH and CDR2 LQKENI. The CDR3 region has the DNA TGTGCCAGCTCACCATCGGGGATTACCTTAAACACTGAAGCTTTCTTT. This sequence encodes CASSPSGITLNTEAFF.

The chain is built from TRBV10-2 and TRBJ1-1; the D is unclear. The CDR3 is 11 residues long. Deletions cut 9 bases from V and 1 base from J, with 6 bases between. The germline V gene encodes CDR1 WSHSY and CDR2 SAAADI. The CDR3 spells CASTENTEAFF. The CDR3, as DNA: TGCGCCAGTACAGAGAACACTGAAGCTTTCTTT.

With respect to this clone: One end of the junction varies from germline; a read error may be responsible. The V call is TRBV4-3, the J call TRBJ1-2, with D uncertain. Germline values: CDR1 LGHNA, CDR2 YSLEER. The CDR3 extends over 14 amino acids. CDR3 protein: CASGQGAGAYGYTF. CDR3 in DNA: TGCGCCAGCGGCCAAGGTGCGGGAGCCTATGGCTACACCTTC.

J is TRBJ1-1 and V is TRBV6-6; no reliable D call. Germline V gene data show CDR1 as MNHNY and CDR2 as SVGAGI (reference sequence). V was shortened by 6 bases and J by 0 bases, with 8 bases between the two germline ends. The CDR3 runs to 13 residues. The CDR3 region has the DNA TGTGCCAGCAGACGATCCTTGAACACTGAAGCTTTCTTT. Protein: CASRRSLNTEAFF.

The count of this clone is one. The V and J genes are TRBV7-9 and TRBJ2-7, with no clear D. Germline V gives CDR1 SEHNR, CDR2 FQNEAQ (reference sequence). The CDR3 totals 14 residues. The V and J ends lost 0 bases and 2 bases respectively, with 8 bases between them. The CDR3 region has the DNA TGTGCCAGCAGCTTAGCTCCAGCTACCTACGAGCAGTACTTC. This translates into CASSLAPATYEQYF.

This clone was seen a handful of times. V and J are TRBV4-1 and TRBJ1-6; no definite D call. The germline CDR1 and CDR2 sequences are MGHRA and YSYEKL. The CDR3 consists of 15 residues. V was clipped by 1 base and J by 13 bases, with 17 bases between them. This CDR3 reads CASSQALGREGPLHF. The DNA for the CDR3 is TGCGCCAGCAGCCAAGCCTTAGGACGGGAGGGTCCCCTCCACTTT.

The J gene is TRBJ1-3, the V gene TRBV6-5; weak D call: TRBD1 (6 bases). The CDR3 runs to 15 residues. The germline V gene encodes CDR1 MNHEY and CDR2 SVGAGI. Trimming shortened V by 7 bases and J by 1 base, and 14 bases separated the two germline ends. The DNA of the CDR3 is TGTGCCAGCATCGCAGGGGTAGAGTCTGGAAACACCATATATTTT. It specifies CASIAGVESGNTIYF.

The rearrangement joins TRBV18 to TRBJ2-7; D remains unclear. Trimming cost V 5 bases and J 0 bases, with 14 bases left between them. The germline gives CDR1 KGHSH, CDR2 LQKENI. This CDR3 comprises 15 residues. The CDR3 region is CASSSRGNPSYEQYF. CDR3 coding DNA: TGTGCCAGCTCAAGTCGAGGAAACCCCTCCTACGAGCAGTACTTC.

The rearrangement joins TRBV6-6 to TRBJ1-6, with a tentative D call TRBD1 (5 bases). CDR3 length: 16 residues. V dropped 5 bases and J dropped 4 bases, with 15 bases sitting between them. The germline gives CDR1 MNHNY, CDR2 SVGAGI (reference sequence). Written as DNA, the CDR3 is TGTGCCAGCAGTACGCCTGGGGGGACTTATAATTCACCCCTCCACTTT. This sequence encodes CASSTPGGTYNSPLHF.

The J gene is TRBJ2-7, the V gene TRBV18; D gene uncertain. V was clipped by 0 bases and J by 0 bases, with 6 bases between them. CDR3 length equals 14 residues. The germline CDR1 and CDR2 sequences are KGHSH and LQKENI. The CDR3 region is CASSPPATSYEQYF. The CDR3 DNA follows: TGTGCCAGCTCACCACCAGCCACCTCCTACGAGCAGTACTTC.

V gene TRBV4-1 combines with J gene TRBJ1-2, with D unclear. The CDR3 runs 15 residues. Trimming stripped 1 base from V and 4 bases from J, with 13 bases between. Germline CDR1 and CDR2: MGHRA and YSYEKL. CDR3 protein: CASSQAWGGGYGYTF. The CDR3 DNA sequence: TGCGCCAGCAGCCAAGCGTGGGGAGGCGGCTATGGCTACACCTTC.

The rearrangement links TRBV30 to TRBJ2-7; TRBD1 aligns across 9 bases. V was clipped by 5 bases and J by 0 bases; unmatched bases: 2. CDR1 is GTSNPN and CDR2 is SVGIG in the germline V gene (reference sequence). The CDR3 totals 13 residues. CDR3 sequence: CAWGTGNSYEQYF. CDR3 in DNA: TGTGCCTGGGGGACAGGGAACTCCTACGAGCAGTACTTC.

The J gene is TRBJ1-5, the V gene TRBV6-1; D not certain. Trimming stripped 2 bases from V and 4 bases from J, with 15 bases between. CDR1 MNHNS and CDR2 SASEGT come from the germline V gene. The CDR3 contains 16 residues. The CDR3 sequence: CASSESIFGINQPQHF. DNA of the CDR3: TGTGCCAGCAGTGAAAGTATATTCGGGATAAATCAGCCCCAGCATTTT.

The chain links TRBV5-1 to TRBJ2-5; 9 bases agree with TRBD2. This CDR3 spans 14 amino acids. Trimming cost V 3 bases and J 1 base; bases outside gene matches: 1. CDR1 is SGHRS and CDR2 is YFSETQ in the germline V gene. In DNA form, the CDR3 reads TGCGCCAGCAGCTCGACTAGCGGCCAAGAGACCCAGTACTTC. It is translated as CASSSTSGQETQYF. The variable domain in full, with the rest retrieved from reference TRBV5-1 and TRBJ2-5, is KAGVTQTPRYLIKTRGQQVTLSCSPISGHRSVSWYQQTPGQGLQFLFEYFSETQRNKGNFPGRFSGRQFSNSRSEMNVSTLELGDSALYLCASSSTSGQETQYFGPGTRLLVL.

This clone was detected a few times. J is TRBJ1-4 and V is TRBV11-2; possibly TRBD1 for D (6 bases). Per germline, CDR1 SGHAT and CDR2 FQNNGV. The CDR3 runs to 13 residues. CDR3 DNA sequence: TGTGCATCCGCAGGGGAGGGTAATGAAAAACTGTTTTTT. This gives the protein CASAGEGNEKLFF.

The rearrangement joins TRBV6-2 or TRBV6-3 to TRBJ1-2; weak D call: TRBD1 (6 bases). This CDR3 contains 14 residues. With 3 bases removed from V and 5 bases from J, the gap between germline ends came to 13 bases. The germline V gene has CDR1 MNHEY and CDR2 SVGEGT. The CDR3 loop reads CASSYGQYLYGYTF. The CDR3 DNA sequence: TGTGCCAGCAGTTATGGACAGTACCTTTATGGCTACACCTTC.

This chain joins TRBV30 and TRBJ1-1; D is undetermined. V lost 8 bases and J lost 4, with 11 bases in between. Germline lookup yields CDR1 GTSNPN and CDR2 SVGIG (reference sequence). The CDR3 has 11 residues. In DNA form, the CDR3 reads TGTGCCGGCCTGTGGGGCACTGAAGCTTTCTTT. Protein product: CAGLWGTEAFF. The variable domain in full, with the rest retrieved from reference TRBV30 and TRBJ1-1, is SQTIHQWPATLVQPVGSPLSLECTVEGTSNPNLYWYRQAAGRGLQLLFYSVGIGQISSEVPQNLSASRPQDRQFILSSKKLLLSDSGFYLCAGLWGTEAFFGQGTRLTVV.

This clone was counted only a few times. The chain uses TRBV18 and TRBJ1-2; D is uncertain. V was shortened by 3 bases and J by 6 bases, with 14 bases between the two germline ends. Germline CDR1 and CDR2: KGHSH and LQKENI. The CDR3 totals 14 residues. CDR3 coding DNA: TGTGCCAGCTCACCCCGCGGCCCCCCCGATGGCTACACCTTC. Translation: CASSPRGPPDGYTF.

The J gene is TRBJ1-1, the V gene TRBV13, with D unresolved. V lost 2 bases to trimming and J lost 5 bases, with 6 bases between them. Germline V gene sequence: CDR1 PRHDT, CDR2 FYEKMQ (reference sequence). This CDR3 has 12 residues. This CDR3 reads CASSLTATEAFF. Here the CDR3 DNA reads TGTGCCAGCAGCTTAACGGCTACTGAAGCTTTCTTT.

The V and J genes are TRBV5-4 and TRBJ1-6; D is undetermined. The germline gives CDR1 SGHNT, CDR2 YYREEE (reference sequence). CDR3 length equals 13 residues. V lost 0 bases, J lost 7 bases, and 5 bases lay in between. CDR3 nucleotide sequence: TGTGCCAGCAGCTTGGCCGGGAATTCACCCCTCCACTTT. Amino acid sequence: CASSLAGNSPLHF. The full variable domain, rest sourced from reference TRBV5-4 and TRBJ1-6, is ETGVTQSPTHLIKTRGQQVTLRCSSQSGHNTVSWYQQALGQGPQFIFQYYREEENGRGNFPPRFSGLQFPNYSSELNVNALELDDSALYLCASSLAGNSPLHFGNGTRLTVT.

This sequence joins TRBV5-8 and TRBJ1-6, with TRBD1 matching over 7 bases. The CDR3 contains 14 residues. The V segment lost 4 bases and the J segment 13 bases; nucleotides outside the gene matches: 11. Germline V gives CDR1 SGHTS, CDR2 YDEGEE. The CDR3 DNA reads TGTGCCAGCAGCCGGACGACAGGGACAGTGCCCCTCCACTTT. Protein sequence: CASSRTTGTVPLHF.

V and J are TRBV10-3 and TRBJ1-5; D gene uncertain. The CDR3 is 13 residues long. The ends were cut back, 6 bases at V and 0 bases at J, with 6 bases in the middle. Germline lookup yields CDR1 ENHRY and CDR2 SYGVKD. For the CDR3, the DNA is TGTGCCATCAGCTCCGATAGCAATCAGCCCCAGCATTTT. Translating gives CAISSDSNQPQHF.